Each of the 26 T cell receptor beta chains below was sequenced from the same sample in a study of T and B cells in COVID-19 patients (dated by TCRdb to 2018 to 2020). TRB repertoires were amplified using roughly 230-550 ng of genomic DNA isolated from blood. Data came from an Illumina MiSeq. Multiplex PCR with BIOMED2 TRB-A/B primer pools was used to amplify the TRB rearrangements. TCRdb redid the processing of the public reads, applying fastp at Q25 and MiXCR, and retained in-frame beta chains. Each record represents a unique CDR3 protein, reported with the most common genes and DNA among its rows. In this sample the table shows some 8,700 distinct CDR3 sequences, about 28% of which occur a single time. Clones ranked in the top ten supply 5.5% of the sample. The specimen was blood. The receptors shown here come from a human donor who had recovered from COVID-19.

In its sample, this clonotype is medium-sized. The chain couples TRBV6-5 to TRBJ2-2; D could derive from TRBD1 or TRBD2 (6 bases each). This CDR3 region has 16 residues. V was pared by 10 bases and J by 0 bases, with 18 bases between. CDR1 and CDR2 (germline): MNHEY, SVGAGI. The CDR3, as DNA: TGTGCCACGCTGAGAGGGGGGTCGGCGAACACCGGGGAGCTGTTTTTT. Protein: CATLRGGSANTGELFF.

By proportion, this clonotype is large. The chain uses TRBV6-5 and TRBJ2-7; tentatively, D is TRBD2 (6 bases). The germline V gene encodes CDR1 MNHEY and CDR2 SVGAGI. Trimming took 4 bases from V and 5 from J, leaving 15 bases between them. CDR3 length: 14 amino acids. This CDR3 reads CASSFRRGRNEQYF. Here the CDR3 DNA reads TGTGCCAGCAGTTTTCGACGGGGGAGGAACGAGCAGTACTTC.

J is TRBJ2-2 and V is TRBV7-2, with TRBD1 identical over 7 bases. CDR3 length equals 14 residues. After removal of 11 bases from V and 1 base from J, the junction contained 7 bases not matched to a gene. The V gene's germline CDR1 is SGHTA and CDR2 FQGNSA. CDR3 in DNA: TGTGCCGGCAAGACAGGGCGGAACACCGGGGAGCTGTTTTTT. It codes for CAGKTGRNTGELFF.

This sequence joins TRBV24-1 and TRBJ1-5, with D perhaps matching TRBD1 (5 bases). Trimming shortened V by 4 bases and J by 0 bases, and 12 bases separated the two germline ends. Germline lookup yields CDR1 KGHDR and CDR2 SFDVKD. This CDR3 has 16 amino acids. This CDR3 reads CATSDPGTDSNQPQHF. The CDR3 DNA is TGTGCCACCAGTGACCCCGGGACTGATAGCAATCAGCCCCAGCATTTT.

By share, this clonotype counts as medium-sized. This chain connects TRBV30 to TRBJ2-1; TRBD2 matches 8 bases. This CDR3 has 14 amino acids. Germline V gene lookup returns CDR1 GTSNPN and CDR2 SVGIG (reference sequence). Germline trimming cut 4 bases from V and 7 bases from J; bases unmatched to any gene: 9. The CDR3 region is CAWMGSGGPNEQFF. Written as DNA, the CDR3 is TGTGCCTGGATGGGGTCGGGGGGGCCGAATGAGCAGTTCTTC.

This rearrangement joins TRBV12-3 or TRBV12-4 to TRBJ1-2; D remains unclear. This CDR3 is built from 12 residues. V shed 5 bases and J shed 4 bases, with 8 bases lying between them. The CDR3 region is CASSDGIYGYTF. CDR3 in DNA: TGTGCCAGCAGTGACGGAATCTATGGCTACACCTTC.

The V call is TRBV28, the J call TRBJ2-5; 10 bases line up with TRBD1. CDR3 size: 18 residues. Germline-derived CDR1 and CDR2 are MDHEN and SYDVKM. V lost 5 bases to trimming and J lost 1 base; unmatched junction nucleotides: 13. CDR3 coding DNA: TGTGCCAGCAGTCCAGAATGGGGCGGGACAGGGGTCCAAGAGACCCAGTACTTC. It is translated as CASSPEWGGTGVQETQYF.

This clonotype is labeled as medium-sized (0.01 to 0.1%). The CDR3: CAISLDRADNEQFF. The CDR3, as DNA: TGTGCCATCAGTCTGGACAGGGCGGACAATGAGCAGTTCTTC. This rearrangement joins TRBV10-3 to TRBJ2-1; TRBD1 agrees at 8 bases. Germline V gives CDR1 ENHRY, CDR2 SYGVKD. This CDR3 has 14 amino acids. The V gene end was trimmed by 5 bases and the J gene end by 5 bases; junction bases not matched to a gene: 5.

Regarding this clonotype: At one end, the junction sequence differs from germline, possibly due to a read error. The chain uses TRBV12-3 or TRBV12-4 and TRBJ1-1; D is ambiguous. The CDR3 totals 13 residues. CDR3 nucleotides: TGTGCCAGCAGGCTATCAGCGAACACTCAAGCTTTCTTT. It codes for CASRLSANTQAFF.

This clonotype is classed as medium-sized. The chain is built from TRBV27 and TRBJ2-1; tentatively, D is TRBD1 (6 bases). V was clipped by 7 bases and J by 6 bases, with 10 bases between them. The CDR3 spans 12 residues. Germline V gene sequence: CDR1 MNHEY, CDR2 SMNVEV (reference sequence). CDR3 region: CASKIGGNEQFF. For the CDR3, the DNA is TGTGCCAGCAAAATAGGGGGCAATGAGCAGTTCTTC.

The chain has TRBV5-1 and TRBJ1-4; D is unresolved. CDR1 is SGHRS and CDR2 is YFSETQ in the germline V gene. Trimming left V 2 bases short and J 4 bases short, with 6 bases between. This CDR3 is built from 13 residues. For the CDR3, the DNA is TGCGCCAGCAGCTTAACGAATAATGAAAAACTGTTTTTT. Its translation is CASSLTNNEKLFF.

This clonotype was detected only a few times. CDR3 in amino acids: CASSRDMSDTEAFF. For the CDR3, the DNA is TGCGCCAGCAGTCGGGACATGTCGGACACTGAAGCTTTCTTT. The chain links TRBV10-1 to TRBJ1-1, with D perhaps TRBD1 (6 bases). The CDR3 covers 14 residues. Germline CDR1 and CDR2: WNHNN and SYGVQD (reference sequence). The V and J ends lost 5 bases and 3 bases respectively, with 13 bases between them.

For the CDR3, the DNA is TGTGCCAGCAGTCTCACGACTAGCGGGGGGGCCGATACGCAGTATTTT. Residues: CASSLTTSGGADTQYF. The chain employs TRBV27 and TRBJ2-3; 14 bases agree with TRBD2. Germline CDR1 and CDR2: MNHEY and SMNVEV (reference sequence). V shed 5 bases and J 6 bases; nucleotides not matched to a gene: 7. CDR3 length equals 16 residues.

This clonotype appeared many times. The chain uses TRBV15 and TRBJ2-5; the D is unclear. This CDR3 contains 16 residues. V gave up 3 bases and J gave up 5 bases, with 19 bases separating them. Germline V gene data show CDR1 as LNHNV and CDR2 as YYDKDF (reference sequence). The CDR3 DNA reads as TGTGCCACCAGCAGTAGGGCAGCCCCGTTGCAGGAGACCCAGTACTTC. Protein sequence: CATSSRAAPLQETQYF.

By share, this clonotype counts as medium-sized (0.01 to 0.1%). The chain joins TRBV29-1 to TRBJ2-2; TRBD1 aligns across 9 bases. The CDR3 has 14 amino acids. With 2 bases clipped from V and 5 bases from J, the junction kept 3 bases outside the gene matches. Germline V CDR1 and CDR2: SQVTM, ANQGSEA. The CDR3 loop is CSVERTGVTGELFF. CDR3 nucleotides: TGCAGCGTTGAAAGGACAGGGGTGACCGGGGAGCTGTTTTTT.

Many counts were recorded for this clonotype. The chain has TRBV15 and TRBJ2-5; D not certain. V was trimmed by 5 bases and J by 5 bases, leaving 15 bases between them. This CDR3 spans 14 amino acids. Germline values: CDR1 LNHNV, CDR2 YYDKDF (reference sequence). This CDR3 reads CATSPRPEKETQYF. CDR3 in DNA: TGTGCCACCAGCCCTCGACCCGAGAAGGAGACCCAGTACTTC.

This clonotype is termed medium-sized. CDR3 coding DNA: TGTGAGTCAGAGGGACAGGGCCGAGGGGAGCAGTACTTC. It codes for CESEGQGRGEQYF. The chain links TRBV27 to TRBJ2-7, with 9 bases matching TRBD1. The germline V gene has CDR1 MNHEY and CDR2 SMNVEV (reference sequence). The CDR3 is 13 amino acids.

CDR3 sequence: CASSSTGGDEKLFF. The CDR3 DNA follows: TGTGCCAGCAGCTCGACAGGGGGCGATGAAAAACTGTTTTTT. V and J are TRBV5-6 and TRBJ1-4; TRBD1 aligns across 10 bases. Germline CDR1 and CDR2: SGHDT and YYEEEE. The CDR3 contains 14 residues. V shed 3 bases and J 6 bases; nucleotides not matched to a gene: 2.

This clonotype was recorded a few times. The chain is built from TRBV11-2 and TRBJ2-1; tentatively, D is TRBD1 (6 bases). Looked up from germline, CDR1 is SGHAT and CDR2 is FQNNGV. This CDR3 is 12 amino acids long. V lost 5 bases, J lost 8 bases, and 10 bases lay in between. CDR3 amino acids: CASSHAGDEQFF. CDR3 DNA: TGTGCCAGCAGCCATGCAGGGGATGAGCAGTTCTTC.

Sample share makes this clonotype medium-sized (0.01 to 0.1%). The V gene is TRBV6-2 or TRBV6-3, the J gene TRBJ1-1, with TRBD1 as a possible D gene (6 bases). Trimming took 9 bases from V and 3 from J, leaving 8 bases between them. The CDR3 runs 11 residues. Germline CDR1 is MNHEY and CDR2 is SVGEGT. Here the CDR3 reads CASYRDTEAFF. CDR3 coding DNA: TGTGCCAGTTACAGGGACACTGAAGCTTTCTTT.

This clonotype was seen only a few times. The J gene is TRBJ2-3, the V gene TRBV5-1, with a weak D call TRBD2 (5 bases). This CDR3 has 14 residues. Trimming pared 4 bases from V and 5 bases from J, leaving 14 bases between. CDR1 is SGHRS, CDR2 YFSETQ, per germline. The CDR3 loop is CASSPVRGGDTQYF. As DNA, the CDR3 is TGCGCCAGCAGCCCGGTCCGGGGTGGAGATACGCAGTATTTT.

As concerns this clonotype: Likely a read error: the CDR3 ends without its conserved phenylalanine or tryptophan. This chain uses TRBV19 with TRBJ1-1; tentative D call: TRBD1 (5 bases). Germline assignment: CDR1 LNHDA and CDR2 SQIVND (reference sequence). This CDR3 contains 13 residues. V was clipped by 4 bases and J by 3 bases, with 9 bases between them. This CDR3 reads CASSTTVDTEAFY. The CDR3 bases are TGTGCCAGTAGTACGACAGTAGACACTGAAGCTTTCTAT.

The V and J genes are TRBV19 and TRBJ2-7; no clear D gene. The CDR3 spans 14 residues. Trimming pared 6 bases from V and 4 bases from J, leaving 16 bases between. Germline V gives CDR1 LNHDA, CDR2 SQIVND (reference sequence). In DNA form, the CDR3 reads TGTGCCAGTAGCGACCAGGACGGCGGATACGAGCAGTACTTC. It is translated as CASSDQDGGYEQYF. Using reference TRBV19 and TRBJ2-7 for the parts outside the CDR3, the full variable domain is DGGITQSPKYLFRKEGQNVTLSCEQNLNHDAMYWYRQDPGQGLRLIYYSQIVNDFQKGDIAEGYSVSREKKESFPLTVTSAQKNPTAFYLCASSDQDGGYEQYFGPGTRLTVT.

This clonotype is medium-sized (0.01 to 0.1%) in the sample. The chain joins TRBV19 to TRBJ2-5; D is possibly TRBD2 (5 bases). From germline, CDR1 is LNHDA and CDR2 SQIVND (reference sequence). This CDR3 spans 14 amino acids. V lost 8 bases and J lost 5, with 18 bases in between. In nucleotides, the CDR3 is TGTGCCAGTCGGCGGAAAGGTGGCGGGGAGACCCAGTACTTC. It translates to CASRRKGGGETQYF.

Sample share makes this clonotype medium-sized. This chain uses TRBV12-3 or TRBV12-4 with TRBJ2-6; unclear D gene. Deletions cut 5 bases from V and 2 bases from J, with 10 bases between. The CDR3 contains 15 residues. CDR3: CASSLNGAGANVLTF. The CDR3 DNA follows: TGTGCCAGCAGTCTCAATGGGGCTGGGGCCAACGTCCTGACTTTC.

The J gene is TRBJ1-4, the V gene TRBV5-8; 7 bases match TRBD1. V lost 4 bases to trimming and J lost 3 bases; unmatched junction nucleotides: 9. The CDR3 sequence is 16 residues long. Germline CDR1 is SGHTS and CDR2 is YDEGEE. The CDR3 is CASSPGPGTANEKLFF. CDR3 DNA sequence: TGTGCCAGCAGCCCCGGTCCCGGGACAGCTAATGAAAAACTGTTTTTT.